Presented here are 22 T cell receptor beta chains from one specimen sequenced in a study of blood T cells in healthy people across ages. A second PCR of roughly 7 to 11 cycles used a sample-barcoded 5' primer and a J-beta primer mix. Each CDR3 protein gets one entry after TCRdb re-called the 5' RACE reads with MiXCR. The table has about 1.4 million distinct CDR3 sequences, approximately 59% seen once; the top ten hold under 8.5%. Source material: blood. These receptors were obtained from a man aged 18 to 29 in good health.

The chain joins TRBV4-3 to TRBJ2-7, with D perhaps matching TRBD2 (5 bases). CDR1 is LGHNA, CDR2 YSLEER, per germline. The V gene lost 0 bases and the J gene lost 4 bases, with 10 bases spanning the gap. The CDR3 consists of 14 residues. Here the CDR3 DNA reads TGCGCCAGCAGCCAAGACACCGGGGAATACGAGCAGTACTTC. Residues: CASSQDTGEYEQYF.

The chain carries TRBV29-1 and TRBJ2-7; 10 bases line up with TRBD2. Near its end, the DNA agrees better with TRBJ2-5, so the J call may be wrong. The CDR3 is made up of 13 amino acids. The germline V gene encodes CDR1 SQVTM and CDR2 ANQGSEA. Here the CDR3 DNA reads TGCAGCGTGAGGGGACTAGCGAAGGAGACCCAGTACTTC. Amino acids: CSVRGLAKETQYF.

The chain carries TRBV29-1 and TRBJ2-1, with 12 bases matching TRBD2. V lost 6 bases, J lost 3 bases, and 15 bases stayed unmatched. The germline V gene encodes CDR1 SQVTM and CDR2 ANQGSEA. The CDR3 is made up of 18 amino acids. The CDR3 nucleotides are TGCAGCGTCAAGTCCTGGACTAGCGGGGACGCTTTCTACAATGAGCAGTTCTTC. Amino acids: CSVKSWTSGDAFYNEQFF.

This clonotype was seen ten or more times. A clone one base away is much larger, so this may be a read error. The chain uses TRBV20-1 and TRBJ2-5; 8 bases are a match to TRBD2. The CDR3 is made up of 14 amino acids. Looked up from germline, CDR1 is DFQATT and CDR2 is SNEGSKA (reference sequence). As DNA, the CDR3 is TGCAGTGCTAGAGGTTCGCCTAGCGGGCTTACCCCGTACTTC. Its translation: CSARGSPSGLTPYF.

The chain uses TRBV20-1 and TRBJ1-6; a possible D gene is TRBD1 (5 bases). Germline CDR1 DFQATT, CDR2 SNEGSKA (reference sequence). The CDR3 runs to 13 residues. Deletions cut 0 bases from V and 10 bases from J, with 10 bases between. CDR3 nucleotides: TGCAGTGCTAGAGATCAGGGTGGGTCACCCCTCCACTTT. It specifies CSARDQGGSPLHF.

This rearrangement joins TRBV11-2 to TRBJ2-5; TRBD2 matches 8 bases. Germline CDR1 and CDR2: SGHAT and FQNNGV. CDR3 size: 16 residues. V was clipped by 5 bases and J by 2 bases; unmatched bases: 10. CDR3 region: CASSRFTSGEQETQYF. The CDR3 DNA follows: TGTGCCAGCAGCCGCTTTACTAGCGGAGAACAAGAGACCCAGTACTTC. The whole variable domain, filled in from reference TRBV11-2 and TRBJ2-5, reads EAGVAQSPRYKIIEKRQSVAFWCNPISGHATLYWYQQILGQGPKLLIQFQNNGVVDDSQLPKDRFSAERLKGVDSTLKIQPAKLEDSAVYLCASSRFTSGEQETQYFGPGTRLLVL.

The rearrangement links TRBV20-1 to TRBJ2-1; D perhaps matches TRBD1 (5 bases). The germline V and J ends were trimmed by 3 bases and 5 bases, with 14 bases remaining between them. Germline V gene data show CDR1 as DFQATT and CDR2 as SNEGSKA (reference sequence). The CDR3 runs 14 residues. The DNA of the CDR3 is TGCAGTGCTAGTCCCCCCTCCAGGGACAATGAGCAGTTCTTC. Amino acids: CSASPPSRDNEQFF.

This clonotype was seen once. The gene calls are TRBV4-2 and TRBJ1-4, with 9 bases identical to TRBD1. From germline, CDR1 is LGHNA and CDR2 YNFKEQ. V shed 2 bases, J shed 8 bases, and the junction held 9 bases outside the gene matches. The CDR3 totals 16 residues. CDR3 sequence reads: CASSQLGQGGGEKLFF. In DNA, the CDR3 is TGTGCCAGCAGCCAATTGGGACAGGGAGGGGGAGAAAAACTGTTTTTT.

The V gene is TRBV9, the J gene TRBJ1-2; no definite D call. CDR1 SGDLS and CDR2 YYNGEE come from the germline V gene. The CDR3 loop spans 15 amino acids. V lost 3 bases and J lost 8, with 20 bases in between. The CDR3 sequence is CASSEAPDAVPGYTF. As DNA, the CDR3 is TGTGCCAGCAGCGAGGCCCCTGACGCAGTGCCGGGCTACACCTTC.

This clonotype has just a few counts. CDR3 amino acids: CASSQGGVTDTQYF. Written as DNA, the CDR3 is TGCGCCAGCAGCCAAGGGGGCGTCACAGATACGCAGTATTTT. The chain links TRBV5-1 to TRBJ2-3; 7 bases fit TRBD1. This CDR3 spans 14 amino acids. V gave up 4 bases and J gave up 2 bases; unmatched junction bases: 4. The V gene's germline CDR1 is SGHRS and CDR2 YFSETQ.

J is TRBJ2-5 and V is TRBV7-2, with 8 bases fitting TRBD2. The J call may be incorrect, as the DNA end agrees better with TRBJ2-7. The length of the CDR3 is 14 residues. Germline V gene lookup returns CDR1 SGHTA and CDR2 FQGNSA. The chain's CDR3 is CASSPGLAIDEQYF. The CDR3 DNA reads TGTGCCAGCAGCCCCGGACTAGCTATCGACGAGCAGTACTTC.

DNA of the CDR3: TGTGCCACCAGGACAGGGATGAACACTGAAGCTTTCTTT. Amino acids: CATRTGMNTEAFF. The chain employs TRBV6-1 and TRBJ1-1; 8 nucleotides match TRBD1. The CDR3 sequence is 13 residues long. CDR1 and CDR2 from the germline V gene are MNHNS and SASEGT. V lost 10 bases, J lost 0 bases, and 4 bases stayed unmatched.

In nucleotides, the CDR3 is TGTGCCAGCAGCTGGGGGGCGGACGCGCAGTTCTTC. It encodes CASSWGADAQFF. The chain recombines TRBV11-2 with TRBJ2-7, with D perhaps assigned TRBD1 or TRBD2 (6 bases each). Matching the DNA end better, TRBJ2-1 makes the J call doubtful. Germline assignment: CDR1 SGHAT and CDR2 FQNNGV. The CDR3 consists of 12 residues.

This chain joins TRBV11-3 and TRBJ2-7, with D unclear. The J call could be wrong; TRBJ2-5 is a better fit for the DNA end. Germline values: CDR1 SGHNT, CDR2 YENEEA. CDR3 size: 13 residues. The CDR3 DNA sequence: TGTGCCAGCAGCTTAGGAGGAATGAGGACCCAGTACTTC. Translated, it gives CASSLGGMRTQYF.

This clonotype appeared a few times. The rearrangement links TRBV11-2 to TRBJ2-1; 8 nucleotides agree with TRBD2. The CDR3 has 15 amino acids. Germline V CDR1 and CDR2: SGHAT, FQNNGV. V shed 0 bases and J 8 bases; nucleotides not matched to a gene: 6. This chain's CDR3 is CASSLDGAGGHEQFF. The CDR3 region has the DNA TGTGCCAGCAGCTTAGATGGGGCGGGAGGCCATGAGCAGTTCTTC.

This CDR3 reads CAISPTGDYGYTF. DNA of the CDR3: TGTGCCATCAGTCCGACAGGAGACTATGGCTACACCTTC. The rearrangement uses TRBV10-3 and TRBJ1-2, with D perhaps matching TRBD1 (6 bases). Per germline, CDR1 ENHRY and CDR2 SYGVKD. Deletions cut 5 bases from V and 3 bases from J, with 10 bases between. This CDR3 has 13 residues.

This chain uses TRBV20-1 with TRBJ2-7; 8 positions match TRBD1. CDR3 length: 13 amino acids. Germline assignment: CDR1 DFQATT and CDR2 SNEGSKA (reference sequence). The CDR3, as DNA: TGCAGCCCGGGACAGGTGAACCCCTACGAGCAGTACTTC. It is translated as CSPGQVNPYEQYF.

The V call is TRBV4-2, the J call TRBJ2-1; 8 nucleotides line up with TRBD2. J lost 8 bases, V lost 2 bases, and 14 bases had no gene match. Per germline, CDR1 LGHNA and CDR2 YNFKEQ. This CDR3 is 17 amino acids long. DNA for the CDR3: TGTGCCAGCAGCCAAAGATCGACCAGCGGGAGTTTCGATGAGCAGTTCTTC. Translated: CASSQRSTSGSFDEQFF.

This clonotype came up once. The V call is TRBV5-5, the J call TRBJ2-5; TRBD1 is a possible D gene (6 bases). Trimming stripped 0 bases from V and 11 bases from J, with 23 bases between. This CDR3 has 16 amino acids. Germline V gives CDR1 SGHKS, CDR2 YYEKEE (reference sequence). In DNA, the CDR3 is TGTGCCAGCAGCTTGGGTTTGGGGACACCTTACAATGAGCAGTACTTC. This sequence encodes CASSLGLGTPYNEQYF. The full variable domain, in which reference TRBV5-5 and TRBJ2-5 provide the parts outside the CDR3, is DAGVTQSPTHLIKTRGQQVTLRCSPISGHKSVSWYQQVLGQGPQFIFQYYEKEERGRGNFPDRFSARQFPNYSSELNVNALLLGDSALYLCASSLGLGTPYNEQYFGPGTRLLVL.

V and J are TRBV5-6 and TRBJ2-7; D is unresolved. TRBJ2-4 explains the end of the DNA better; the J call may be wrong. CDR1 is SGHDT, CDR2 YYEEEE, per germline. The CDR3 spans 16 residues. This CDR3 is CASSLVVGSIKNIQYF. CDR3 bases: TGTGCCAGCAGCTTAGTTGTTGGGTCTATCAAAAACATTCAGTACTTC.

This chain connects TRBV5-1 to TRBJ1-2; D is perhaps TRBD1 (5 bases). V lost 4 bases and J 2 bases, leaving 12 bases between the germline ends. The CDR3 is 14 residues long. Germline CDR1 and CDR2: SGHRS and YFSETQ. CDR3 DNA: TGCGCCAGCAGCGCCGGGGGTGGAAACTATGGCTACACCTTC. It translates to CASSAGGGNYGYTF.

CDR3 residues: CASSNTQALPSSPLHF. In DNA, the CDR3 is TGTGCCAGCAGTAACACCCAGGCTCTTCCTTCCTCACCCCTCCACTTT. The chain combines TRBV6-5 with TRBJ1-6; D call uncertain. The CDR3 is 16 residues long. Germline V gene sequence: CDR1 MNHEY, CDR2 SVGAGI. Trimming left V 5 bases short and J 10 bases short, with 21 bases between.